Sequencing of this TCR beta chain was carried out in a study of T cell responses to AZD1222 COVID-19 vaccine. Findings and limits, study-wide: Unmutated variant regions are reportedly the target of nearly half of TCRs that are spike-specific. Seropositive status at baseline applied to only five to seven AZD1222 recipients. Repertoire sampling was restricted to post-peak T cell response timepoints.

CDR1 and CDR2 from the germline V gene are MNHEY and SVGAGI. This CDR3 is built from 14 residues. J lost 8 bases, V lost 4 bases, and 5 bases had no gene match. For this clone: Its target is not known.

Sequencing used immunoSEQ multiplex PCR; TCRdb keeps in-frame clones, though not all of them. The sample yields approximately 120,000 clones, more than 70% seen once. The starting material was peripheral blood, obtained on day 0 of AZD1222 vaccination. The chain uses TRBV6-5 and TRBJ2-1; 10 bases match TRBD2. This receptor was taken from an adult in good health. CDR3 sequence (DNA): TGTGCCAGCAGTTTTAGCGGGGGGCCCGATGAGCAGTTCTTC. Its protein product is CASSFSGGPDEQFF.